This T cell receptor (beta chain) came from a study of Ad26.COV2.S vaccination and SARS-CoV-2 variants. Study overall: Into the muscle, Ad26.COV2.S was dosed once or twice, 56 days apart.

The CDR3 sequence is 16 residues long. Germline CDR1 reads SGHTA; CDR2 reads FQGNSA. The V gene end was trimmed by 5 bases and the J gene end by 8 bases; junction bases not matched to a gene: 14. TCRdb's table, derived via immunoSEQ multiplex PCR, lists solely in-frame clones and lacks some. This table holds a few hundred thousand clones, 90% found once. As to treatment: over 15 received Ad26.COV2.S at low or high dose, single or two shots; about 5 received placebo; per-sample allocation not given. The study sampled participants on day 63 after the first vaccine or placebo injection. An 18-55-year-old adult in Boston served as donor. SARS-CoV-2 spike from the Wuhan strain was encoded by the vaccine, an Ad26 vector. A remark on this clone: Its specificity is unknown.

Study-level results: It was vaccine recipients, not placebo recipients, who had the higher spike-specific TCR breadth.

Here the sequenced sample was peripheral blood, taken in a trial of Ad26.COV2.S vaccine versus placebo. The receptor's source is a person aged 18-60 years who received the Ad26.COV2.S COVID-19 vaccine or a placebo. This chain links TRBV7-2 with TRBJ2-1; TRBD2 matches 8 bases. CDR3 region: CASSPRPREGLDEQFF. The DNA for the CDR3 is TGTGCCAGCAGCCCCCGCCCACGGGAGGGCCTTGATGAGCAGTTCTTC.